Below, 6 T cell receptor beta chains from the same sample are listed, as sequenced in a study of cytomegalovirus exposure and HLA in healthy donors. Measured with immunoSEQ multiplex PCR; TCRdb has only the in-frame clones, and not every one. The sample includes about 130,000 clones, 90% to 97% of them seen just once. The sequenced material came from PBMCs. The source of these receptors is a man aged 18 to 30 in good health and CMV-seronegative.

The DNA of the CDR3 is TGCAGCGTTGCTCGGAACACTGAAGCTTTCTTT. Residues: CSVARNTEAFF. The rearrangement uses TRBV29-1 and TRBJ1-1, with no clear D. The CDR3 runs 11 residues. Germline-derived CDR1 and CDR2 are SQVTM and ANQGSEA. The V end was cut by 4 bases, the J end by 1 base, with 4 bases between.

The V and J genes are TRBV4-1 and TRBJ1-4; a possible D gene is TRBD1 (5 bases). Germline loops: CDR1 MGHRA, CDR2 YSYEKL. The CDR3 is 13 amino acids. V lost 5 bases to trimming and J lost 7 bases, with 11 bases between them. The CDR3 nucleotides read TGCGCCAGCAGCGTATGGCAGGGTGAAAAACTGTTTTTT. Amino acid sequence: CASSVWQGEKLFF.

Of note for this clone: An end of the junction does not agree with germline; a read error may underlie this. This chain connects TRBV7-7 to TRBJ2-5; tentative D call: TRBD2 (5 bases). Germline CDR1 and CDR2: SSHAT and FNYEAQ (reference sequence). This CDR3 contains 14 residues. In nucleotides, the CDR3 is TGTGCTAGCAGCCCGGGGTTTCCGGCGGAGACCCAGTACTTC. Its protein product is CASSPGFPAETQYF.

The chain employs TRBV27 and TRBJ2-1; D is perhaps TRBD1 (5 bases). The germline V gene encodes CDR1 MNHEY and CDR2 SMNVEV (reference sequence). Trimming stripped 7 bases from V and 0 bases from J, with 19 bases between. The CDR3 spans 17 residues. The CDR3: CASTSSPQGLSYNEQFF. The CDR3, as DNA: TGTGCCAGCACCTCCTCCCCGCAGGGCCTCTCCTACAATGAGCAGTTCTTC.

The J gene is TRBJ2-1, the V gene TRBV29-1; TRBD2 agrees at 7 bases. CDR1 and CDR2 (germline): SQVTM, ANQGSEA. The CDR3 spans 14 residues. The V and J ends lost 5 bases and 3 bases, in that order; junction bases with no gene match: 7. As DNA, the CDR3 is TGCAGCGTTCCTAGAAGCGGGATCTACAATGAGCAGTTCTTC. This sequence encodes CSVPRSGIYNEQFF.

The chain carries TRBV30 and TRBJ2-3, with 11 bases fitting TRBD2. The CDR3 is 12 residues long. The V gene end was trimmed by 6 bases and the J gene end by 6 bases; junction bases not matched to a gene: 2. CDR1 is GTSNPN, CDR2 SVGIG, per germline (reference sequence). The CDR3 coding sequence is TGTGCCTGTCGGACTAGCGGGGATACGCAGTATTTT. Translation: CACRTSGDTQYF.